Presented here are 15 T cell receptor beta chains from one specimen sequenced in a study of T cells after yellow fever vaccination. From the 5' RACE reads, TCRdb called clonotypes with MiXCR, one entry per CDR3 protein. The sample carries approximately 550,000 distinct CDR3 sequences, about a fifth recorded once. This sample comprised PBMCs, obtained 15 days after the yellow fever booster vaccination. These receptors were collected from a man aged 25 to 45 who received the YFV17D yellow fever vaccine.

The chain has TRBV20-1 and TRBJ2-1; no reliable D call. The CDR3 runs 11 residues. In germline, CDR1 is DFQATT, CDR2 SNEGSKA (reference sequence). V lost 5 bases to trimming and J lost 10 bases, with 12 bases between them. DNA for the CDR3: TGCAGTGCTCTTACTAAAGGGGAGCAGTTCTTC. This gives the protein CSALTKGEQFF.

This chain connects TRBV20-1 to TRBJ2-5; D possibly corresponds to TRBD2 (5 bases). The V gene lost 3 bases and the J gene lost 2 bases, with 16 bases spanning the gap. The CDR3 has 15 residues. Germline loops: CDR1 DFQATT, CDR2 SNEGSKA (reference sequence). The DNA of the CDR3 is TGCAGTGCTAGTAGCTTAGCGCGTGCACAAGAGACCCAGTACTTC. It is translated as CSASSLARAQETQYF.

This clonotype was seen only a few times. The rearrangement uses TRBV4-3 and TRBJ2-1, with no clear D. The germline gives CDR1 LGHNA, CDR2 YSLEER. V was trimmed by 2 bases and J by 5 bases, leaving 10 bases between them. The CDR3 runs to 14 residues. The CDR3 reads CASSQTRRDNEQFF. DNA of the CDR3: TGCGCCAGCAGCCAAACCAGACGGGACAATGAGCAGTTCTTC.

This clonotype has ten or more counts. V usage is TRBV9 and J usage is TRBJ1-1, with 9 positions matching TRBD1. V lost 4 bases and J lost 1; bases outside the gene matches: 5. This CDR3 comprises 15 residues. Germline V gene lookup returns CDR1 SGDLS and CDR2 YYNGEE. In DNA, the CDR3 is TGTGCCAGCAGCCCTCGGGACAGGGCGAACACTGAAGCTTTCTTT. It yields the protein CASSPRDRANTEAFF.

This clonotype was seen only a few times. The chain has TRBV5-1 and TRBJ2-7; either TRBD1 or TRBD2 may supply D (5 bases each). The V gene lost 0 bases and the J gene lost 4 bases, with 11 bases spanning the gap. Germline CDR1 and CDR2: SGHRS and YFSETQ. The CDR3 spans 14 residues. CDR3 loop: CASSLAPGLYEQYF. CDR3 in DNA: TGCGCCAGCAGCTTGGCCCCGGGGCTATACGAGCAGTACTTC.

The chain recombines TRBV4-2 with TRBJ2-3, with D possibly called TRBD1 or TRBD2 (5 bases each). CDR1 and CDR2 from the germline V gene are LGHNA and YNFKEQ. The V end lost 3 bases, the J end lost 2 bases, and 12 bases lay between the germline ends. The CDR3 runs to 15 residues. As DNA, the CDR3 is TGTGCCAGCAGCCAGGCCGGGACCCCCACAGATACGCAGTATTTT. Translating it yields CASSQAGTPTDTQYF.

This clonotype showed up just a few times. The chain links TRBV7-9 to TRBJ2-7; TRBD1 agrees at 7 bases. V was pared by 5 bases and J by 0 bases, with 10 bases of the junction left unmatched. Germline V gene sequence: CDR1 SEHNR, CDR2 FQNEAQ (reference sequence). The CDR3 covers 16 residues. DNA of the CDR3: TGTGCCAGCAGCCAAACTCCGGGACAGAGCTCCTACGAGCAGTACTTC. It specifies CASSQTPGQSSYEQYF.

V usage is TRBV29-1 and J usage is TRBJ2-7; 7 bases are a match to TRBD2. The germline gives CDR1 SQVTM, CDR2 ANQGSEA. V was clipped by 3 bases and J by 7 bases; unmatched bases: 6. The CDR3 loop spans 12 amino acids. CDR3 DNA sequence: TGCAGCGTTGAGTCAGCGGGATTTGAGCAGTACTTC. Its protein is CSVESAGFEQYF.

This clonotype was seen a few times. The chain employs TRBV9 and TRBJ1-1, with 7 bases lining up with TRBD1. Germline V CDR1 and CDR2: SGDLS, YYNGEE. With V trimmed by 0 bases and J by 0 bases, 8 bases remained unmatched. This CDR3 spans 17 amino acids. CDR3 sequence (DNA): TGTGCCAGCAGCGTAGAGGGGGACAGCAACATGAACACTGAAGCTTTCTTT. As protein: CASSVEGDSNMNTEAFF. Full variable domain (rest looked up from reference TRBV9 and TRBJ1-1): DSGVTQTPKHLITATGQRVTLRCSPRSGDLSVYWYQQSLDQGLQFLIQYYNGEERAKGNILERFSAQQFPDLHSELNLSSLELGDSALYFCASSVEGDSNMNTEAFFGQGTRLTVV.

This clonotype was observed a few times. This rearrangement joins TRBV12-3 or TRBV12-4 to TRBJ2-5, with D tentatively TRBD1 or TRBD2 (6 bases each). This CDR3 region has 14 residues. V lost 6 bases, J lost 3 bases, and 14 bases lay in between. CDR3 bases: TGTGCCAGCAGCCCCGGGGGCAGGGAAGAGACCCAGTACTTC. This gives the protein CASSPGGREETQYF.

This chain connects TRBV2 to TRBJ2-3; D gene unclear. This CDR3 region has 15 residues. Germline V gene lookup returns CDR1 SNHLY and CDR2 FYNNEI. Trimming pared 6 bases from V and 4 bases from J, leaving 17 bases between. CDR3 sequence: CASSANNLEPDTQYF. Here the CDR3 DNA reads TGTGCCAGCAGCGCCAACAATTTAGAGCCAGATACGCAGTATTTT.

This clonotype was counted ten times or more. This rearrangement joins TRBV12-3 or TRBV12-4 to TRBJ1-2; the match to TRBD1 covers 8 bases. V lost 7 bases, J lost 8 bases, and 6 bases stayed unmatched. This CDR3 region has 12 residues. DNA of the CDR3: TGTGCCAGCAAAAGGACAGGGCAGGGCTACACCTTC. Translated, it gives CASKRTGQGYTF.

The V call is TRBV20-1, the J call TRBJ2-5; D remains unclear. Germline CDR1 reads DFQATT; CDR2 reads SNEGSKA (reference sequence). V lost 5 bases, J lost 6 bases, and 10 bases lay in between. CDR3 length: 11 amino acids. The CDR3 coding sequence is TGCAGTGCTTCGGATCGACAGACCCAGTACTTC. Protein sequence: CSASDRQTQYF.

Of note for this clonotype: This may arise from a read error, as a much more abundant clone is one base away. The chain recombines TRBV30 with TRBJ2-7, with 7 bases aligning to TRBD2. In germline, CDR1 is GTSNPN, CDR2 SVGIG (reference sequence). V lost 5 bases to trimming and J lost 0 bases; unmatched junction nucleotides: 4. The CDR3 has 13 residues. This chain's CDR3 is CAWGGDDSYEQYF. The CDR3 DNA reads TGTGCCTGGGGGGGGGACGACTCCTACGAGCAGTACTTC.

The chain links TRBV7-8 to TRBJ2-3; 9 bases align to TRBD2. V lost 5 bases and J lost 2; bases outside the gene matches: 5. Germline-derived CDR1 and CDR2 are SGHVS and FQNEAQ. This CDR3 is 15 amino acids long. CDR3 sequence reads: CASSTRLAATDTQYF. The CDR3 DNA reads as TGTGCCAGCAGCACCCGACTAGCGGCCACAGATACGCAGTATTTT.